The 6 T cell receptor beta chains listed next were all sequenced from one sample in a study of cytomegalovirus exposure and HLA in healthy donors. The PCR had 60 Vbeta and 13 Jbeta primers. Profiled with immunoSEQ multiplex PCR; TCRdb holds only in-frame clones, not every one. Of around 150,000 clones in the sample, roughly 75% were seen once. The sequenced material came from PBMCs. The receptors were sampled from a man aged 25-45 years in good health and CMV-seronegative.

In this sample, this clone turned up a few times. This chain links TRBV6-5 with TRBJ2-1, with 9 positions matching TRBD2. Germline loops: CDR1 MNHEY, CDR2 SVGAGI. CDR3 length: 14 residues. V was clipped by 6 bases and J by 10 bases; unmatched bases: 10. CDR3 nucleotides: TGTGCCAGCAGGTCACCGGGACTAGCACGGGAGCAGTTCTTC. Its protein is CASRSPGLAREQFF.

The CDR3, as DNA: TGCGCCAGCAGCTTGGGACAGGGGGGGCACGAGCAGTACTTC. Amino acids: CASSLGQGGHEQYF. This chain links TRBV5-1 with TRBJ2-7; 9 positions match TRBD1. Germline V CDR1 and CDR2: SGHRS, YFSETQ. The CDR3 has 14 residues. The trim removed 0 bases at V and 5 bases at J, leaving 3 bases unmatched.

This clone was counted between two and nine times. The gene calls are TRBV2 and TRBJ1-1; possible D gene TRBD1, 6 bases. The germline gives CDR1 SNHLY, CDR2 FYNNEI. Trimming stripped 5 bases from V and 6 bases from J, with 13 bases between. CDR3 length: 13 residues. CDR3 sequence reads: CASSYYRDAEAFF. The CDR3 DNA reads as TGTGCCAGCAGTTACTACAGGGACGCTGAAGCTTTCTTT. Filled out from reference TRBV2 and TRBJ1-1, the complete variable domain reads EPEVTQTPSHQVTQMGQEVILRCVPISNHLYFYWYRQILGQKVEFLVSFYNNEISEKSEIFDDQFSVERPDGSNFTLKIRSTKLEDSAMYFCASSYYRDAEAFFGQGTRLTVV.

The chain recombines TRBV25-1 with TRBJ1-4; D uncertain. CDR1 is MGHDK, CDR2 SYGVNS, per germline. V lost 3 bases, J lost 0 bases, and 5 bases lay in between. This CDR3 is built from 14 residues. DNA for the CDR3: TGTGCCAGCAGTGACGGAGCAACTAATGAAAAACTGTTTTTT. Translating gives CASSDGATNEKLFF. Together with reference TRBV25-1 and TRBJ1-4, the CDR3 gives the full variable domain: EADIYQTPRYLVIGTGKKITLECSQTMGHDKMYWYQQDPGMELHLIHYSYGVNSTEKGDLSSESTVSRIRTEHFPLTLESARPSHTSQYLCASSDGATNEKLFFGSGTQLSVL.

The chain is built from TRBV10-1 and TRBJ2-2; D possibly corresponds to TRBD1 (6 bases). V lost 5 bases and J 3 bases, leaving 10 bases between the germline ends. Germline values: CDR1 WNHNN, CDR2 SYGVQD (reference sequence). This CDR3 has 14 residues. The CDR3 coding sequence is TGCGCCAGCAGTTCTGGGGGCGACACCGGGGAGCTGTTTTTT. Translating gives CASSSGGDTGELFF.

The gene calls are TRBV28 and TRBJ1-3; TRBD1 agrees at 8 bases. The germline gives CDR1 MDHEN, CDR2 SYDVKM. After removal of 6 bases from V and 4 bases from J, the junction contained 8 bases not matched to a gene. This CDR3 has 15 residues. For the CDR3, the DNA is TGTGCCAGCAGCGCAACAGGGGGAGGAGGAAACACCATATATTTT. This sequence encodes CASSATGGGGNTIYF. Full variable domain (rest looked up from reference TRBV28 and TRBJ1-3): DVKVTQSSRYLVKRTGEKVFLECVQDMDHENMFWYRQDPGLGLRLIYFSYDVKMKEKGDIPEGYSVSREKKERFSLILESASTNQTSMYLCASSATGGGGNTIYFGEGSWLTVV.